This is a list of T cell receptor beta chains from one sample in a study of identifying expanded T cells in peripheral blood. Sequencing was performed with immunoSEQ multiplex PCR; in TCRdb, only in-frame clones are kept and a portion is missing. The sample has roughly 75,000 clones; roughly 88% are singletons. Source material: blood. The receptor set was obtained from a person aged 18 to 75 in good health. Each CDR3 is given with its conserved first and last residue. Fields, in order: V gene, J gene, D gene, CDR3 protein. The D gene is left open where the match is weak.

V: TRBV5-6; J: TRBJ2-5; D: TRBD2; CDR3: CASSVSGAYQETQYF
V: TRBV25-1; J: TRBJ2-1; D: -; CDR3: CASTVTGSYNEQFF
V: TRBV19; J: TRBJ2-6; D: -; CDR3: CASSVEVSGANVLTF
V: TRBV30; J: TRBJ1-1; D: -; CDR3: CAWNSLDTKLQVRAEAFF
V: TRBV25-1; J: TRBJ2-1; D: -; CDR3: CASSEYKTANEQFF
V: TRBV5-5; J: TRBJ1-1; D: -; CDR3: CASSLGVNTEAFF
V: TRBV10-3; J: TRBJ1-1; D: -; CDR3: CAISDQGGRNTEAFF
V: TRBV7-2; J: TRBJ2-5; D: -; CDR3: CASSAPFRETQYF
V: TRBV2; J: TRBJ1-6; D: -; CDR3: CASSRENNSPLHF
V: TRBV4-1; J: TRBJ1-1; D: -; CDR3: CASSLKVDDTEAFF
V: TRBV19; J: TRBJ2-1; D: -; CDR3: CASSYVAGPSYNEQFF
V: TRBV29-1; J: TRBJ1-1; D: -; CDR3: CSVEYAENTEAFF
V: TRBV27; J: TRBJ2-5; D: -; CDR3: CASSLSGLGNGAGETQYF
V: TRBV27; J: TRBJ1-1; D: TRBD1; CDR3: CASSFIQGSSQAFF
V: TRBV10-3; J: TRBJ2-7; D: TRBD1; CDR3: CAISVDREYPYEQYF
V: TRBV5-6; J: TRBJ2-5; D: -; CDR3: CASASTGEGQETQYF
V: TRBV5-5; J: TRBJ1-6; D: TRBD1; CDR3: CASSLPDRVYSPLHF
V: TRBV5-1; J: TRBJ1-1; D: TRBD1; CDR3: CASSLEGTANTEAFF
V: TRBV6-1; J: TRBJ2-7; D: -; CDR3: CASSAYSLDEPYEQYF
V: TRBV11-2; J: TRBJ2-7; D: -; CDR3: CASSPRAPSYEQYF
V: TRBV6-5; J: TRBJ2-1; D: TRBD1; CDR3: CASSRGQGVINEQFF
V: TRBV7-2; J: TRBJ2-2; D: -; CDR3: CASSSPQGGSPNTGELFF
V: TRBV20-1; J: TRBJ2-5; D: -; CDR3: CSASMQETQYF
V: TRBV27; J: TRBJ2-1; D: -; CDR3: CASSLSRDIVYNEQFF
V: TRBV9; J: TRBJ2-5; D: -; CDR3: CASSVMGGGETQYF
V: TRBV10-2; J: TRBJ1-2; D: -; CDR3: CASSDPRWGAGSYGYTF
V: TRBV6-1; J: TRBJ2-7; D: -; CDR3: CASSEGNSYEQYF